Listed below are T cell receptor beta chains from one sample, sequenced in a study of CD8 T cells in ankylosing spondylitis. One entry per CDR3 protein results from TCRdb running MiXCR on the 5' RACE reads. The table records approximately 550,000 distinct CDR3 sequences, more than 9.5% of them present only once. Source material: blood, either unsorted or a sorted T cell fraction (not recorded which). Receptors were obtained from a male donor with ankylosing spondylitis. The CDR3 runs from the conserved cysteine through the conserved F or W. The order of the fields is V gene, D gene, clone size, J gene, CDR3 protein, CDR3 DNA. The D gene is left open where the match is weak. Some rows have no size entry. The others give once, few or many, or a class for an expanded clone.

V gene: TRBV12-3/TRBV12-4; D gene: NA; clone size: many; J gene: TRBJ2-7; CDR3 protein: CASTLGRTVYEQYF; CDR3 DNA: TGTGCCAGCACCTTAGGCAGAACAGTCTACGAGCAGTACTTC
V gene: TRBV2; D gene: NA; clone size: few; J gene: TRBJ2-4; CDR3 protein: CASSEAPGTTQAQYF; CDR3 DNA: TGTGCCAGCAGTGAAGCGCCCGGGACGACCCAGGCTCAGTACTTC
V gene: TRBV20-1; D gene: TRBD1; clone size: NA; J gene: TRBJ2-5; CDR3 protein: CSAHGQEQETQYF; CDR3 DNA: TGCAGTGCTCATGGACAGGAGCAAGAGACCCAGTACTTC
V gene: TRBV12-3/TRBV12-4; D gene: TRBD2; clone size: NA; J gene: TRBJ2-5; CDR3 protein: CASSLVGGIETQYF; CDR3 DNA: TGTGCCAGCAGTTTGGTGGGAGGGATCGAGACCCAGTACTTC
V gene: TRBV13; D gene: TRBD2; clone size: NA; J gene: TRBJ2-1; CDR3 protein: CASSPEREREQFF; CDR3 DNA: TGTGCCAGCAGCCCAGAGCGGGAGAGGGAGCAGTTCTTC
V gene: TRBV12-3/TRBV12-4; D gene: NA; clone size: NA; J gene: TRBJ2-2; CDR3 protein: CASSQGAAQSTGELFF; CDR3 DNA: TGTGCCAGCAGTCAAGGGGCAGCCCAAAGCACCGGGGAGCTGTTTTTT
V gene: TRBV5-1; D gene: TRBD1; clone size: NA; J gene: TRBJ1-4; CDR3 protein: CASSQKDRGNEKLFF; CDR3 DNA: TGCGCCAGCAGCCAGAAAGACAGGGGGAACGAAAAACTGTTTTTT
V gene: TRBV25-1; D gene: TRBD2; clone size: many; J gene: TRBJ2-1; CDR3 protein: CASSAELAGVKQFF; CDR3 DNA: TGTGCCAGCAGTGCGGAACTAGCGGGAGTTAAGCAGTTCTTC
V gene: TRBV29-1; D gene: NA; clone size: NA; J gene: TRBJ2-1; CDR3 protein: CAQRASYNEQFF; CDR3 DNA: TGCGCTCAGCGGGCGAGTTACAATGAGCAGTTCTTC
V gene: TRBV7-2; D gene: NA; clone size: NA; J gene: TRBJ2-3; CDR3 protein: CASSLVFGGNTQYF; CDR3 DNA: TGTGCCAGCAGCTTAGTCTTCGGGGGAAATACGCAGTATTTT
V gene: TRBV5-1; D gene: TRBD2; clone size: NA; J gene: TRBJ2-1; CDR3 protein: CASSPISIAGGTNEQFF; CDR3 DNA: TGCGCCAGCAGCCCAATCTCAATTGCGGGAGGTACGAATGAGCAGTTCTTC
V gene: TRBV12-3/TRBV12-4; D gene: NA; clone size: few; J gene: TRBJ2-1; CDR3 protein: CASSLGTGVPYNEQFF; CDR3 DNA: TGTGCCAGCAGTTTAGGTACGGGGGTACCCTACAATGAGCAGTTCTTC
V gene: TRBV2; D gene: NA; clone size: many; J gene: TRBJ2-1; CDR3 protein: CASSSSNEQFF; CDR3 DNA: TGTGCCAGCAGCTCTAGCAATGAGCAGTTCTTC
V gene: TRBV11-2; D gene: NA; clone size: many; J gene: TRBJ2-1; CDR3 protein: CASTSSASSYNEQFF; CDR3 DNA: TGTGCCAGCACGTCTAGCGCGAGCTCCTACAATGAGCAGTTCTTC
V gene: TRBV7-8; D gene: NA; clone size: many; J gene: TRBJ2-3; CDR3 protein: CASSSPGTGTDTQYF; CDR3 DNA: TGTGCCAGCAGCTCCCCCGGGACTGGAACAGATACGCAGTATTTT
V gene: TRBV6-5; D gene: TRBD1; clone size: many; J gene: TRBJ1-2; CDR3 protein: CASSYADRVYGYTF; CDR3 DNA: TGTGCCAGCAGTTACGCGGACAGGGTCTATGGCTACACCTTC
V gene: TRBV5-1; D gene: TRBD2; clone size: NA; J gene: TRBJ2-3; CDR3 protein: CASSVIAGVETDTQYF; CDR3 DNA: TGCGCCAGCAGCGTAATAGCGGGAGTAGAGACAGATACGCAGTATTTT
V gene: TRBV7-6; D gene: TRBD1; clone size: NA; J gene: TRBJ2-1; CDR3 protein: CASSLWTGNGYNEQFF; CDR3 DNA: TGTGCCAGCAGCTTATGGACAGGGAATGGCTACAATGAGCAGTTCTTC
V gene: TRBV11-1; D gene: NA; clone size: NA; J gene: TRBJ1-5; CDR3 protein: CASSLEWGQPQHF; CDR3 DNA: TGTGCCAGCAGCTTAGAATGGGGTCAGCCCCAGCATTTT
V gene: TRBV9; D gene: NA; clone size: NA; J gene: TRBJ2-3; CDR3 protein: CASSGHRMIDTQYF; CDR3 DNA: TGTGCCAGCAGCGGACACCGGATGATAGATACGCAGTATTTT
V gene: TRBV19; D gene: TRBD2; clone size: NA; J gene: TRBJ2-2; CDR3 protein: CASKGLAGATGELFF; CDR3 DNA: TGTGCCAGCAAAGGACTAGCGGGAGCCACCGGGGAGCTGTTTTTT
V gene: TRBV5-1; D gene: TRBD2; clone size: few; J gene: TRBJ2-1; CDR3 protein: CASSGGLAIDEQFF; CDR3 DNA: TGCGCCAGCAGCGGGGGACTAGCTATCGATGAGCAGTTCTTC
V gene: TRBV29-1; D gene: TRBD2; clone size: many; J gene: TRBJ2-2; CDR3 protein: CSVEGLAGINTGELFF; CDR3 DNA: TGCAGCGTTGAGGGACTAGCGGGTATTAACACCGGGGAGCTGTTTTTT
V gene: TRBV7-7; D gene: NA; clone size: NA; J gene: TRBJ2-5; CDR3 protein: CASSRREQETQYF; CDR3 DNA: TGTGCCAGCAGCCGCCGGGAACAAGAGACCCAGTACTTC
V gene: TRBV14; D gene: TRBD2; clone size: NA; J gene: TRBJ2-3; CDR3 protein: CASSQEGGLAGGLDTQYF; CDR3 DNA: TGTGCCAGCAGCCAAGAAGGCGGACTAGCGGGAGGTTTAGATACGCAGTATTTT
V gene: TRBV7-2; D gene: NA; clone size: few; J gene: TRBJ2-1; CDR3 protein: CASSALGSYNEQFF; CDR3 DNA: TGTGCCAGCAGCGCACTAGGTTCCTACAATGAGCAGTTCTTC
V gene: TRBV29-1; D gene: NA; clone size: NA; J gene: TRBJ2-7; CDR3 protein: CSAHLGAGREQYF; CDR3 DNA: TGCAGCGCCCATTTGGGGGCAGGGCGCGAGCAGTACTTC
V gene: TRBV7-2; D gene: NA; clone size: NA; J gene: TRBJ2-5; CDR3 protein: CASSLGGPEETQYF; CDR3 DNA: TGTGCCAGCAGCTTGGGTGGGCCAGAGGAGACCCAGTACTTC
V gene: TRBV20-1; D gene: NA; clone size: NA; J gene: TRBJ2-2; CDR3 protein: CSARRGWQDTGELFF; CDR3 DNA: TGCAGTGCTAGACGTGGGTGGCAGGACACCGGGGAGCTGTTTTTT
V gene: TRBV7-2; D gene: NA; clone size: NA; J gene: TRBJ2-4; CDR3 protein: CASSPSFARDGYIQYF; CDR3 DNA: TGTGCCAGCAGCCCCTCGTTTGCGAGGGACGGCTACATTCAGTACTTC
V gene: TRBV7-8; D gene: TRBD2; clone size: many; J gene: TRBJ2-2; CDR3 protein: CASSYSGRATGELFF; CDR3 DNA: TGTGCCAGCAGCTATAGCGGGAGGGCCACCGGGGAGCTGTTTTTT
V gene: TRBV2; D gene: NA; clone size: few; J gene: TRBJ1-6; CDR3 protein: CASRSRVSPLHF; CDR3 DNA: TGTGCCAGCAGGTCCAGGGTTTCACCCCTCCACTTT
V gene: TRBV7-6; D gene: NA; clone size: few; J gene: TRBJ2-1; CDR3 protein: CASSLGFPYNEQFF; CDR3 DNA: TGTGCCAGCAGCTTGGGCTTCCCCTACAATGAGCAGTTCTTC
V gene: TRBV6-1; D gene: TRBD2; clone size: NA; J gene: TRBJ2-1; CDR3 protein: CASDTGAGAGEQFF; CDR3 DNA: TGTGCCAGCGATACGGGAGCGGGGGCGGGTGAGCAGTTCTTC
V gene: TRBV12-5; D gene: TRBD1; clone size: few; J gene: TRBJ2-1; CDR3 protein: CASGTGQGVFNEQFF; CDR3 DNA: TGTGCTAGTGGTACGGGACAGGGGGTCTTCAATGAGCAGTTCTTC
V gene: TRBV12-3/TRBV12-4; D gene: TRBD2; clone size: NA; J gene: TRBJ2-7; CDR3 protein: CASSLASGKGEQYF; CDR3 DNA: TGTGCCAGCAGTTTGGCTAGCGGGAAGGGCGAGCAGTACTTC
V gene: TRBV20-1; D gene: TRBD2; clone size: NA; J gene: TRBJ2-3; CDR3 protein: CSAPLRLAGGITDTQYF; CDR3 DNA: TGCAGTGCTCCCCTAAGGCTAGCGGGGGGGATTACAGATACGCAGTATTTT
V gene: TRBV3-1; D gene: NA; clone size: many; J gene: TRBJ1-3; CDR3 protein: CASSPPGGLSGNTIYF; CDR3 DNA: TGTGCCAGCAGCCCCCCCGGAGGACTCTCTGGAAACACCATATATTTT
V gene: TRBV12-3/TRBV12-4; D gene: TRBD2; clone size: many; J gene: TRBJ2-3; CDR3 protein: CASSFGAGGDTQYF; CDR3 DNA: TGTGCCAGCAGTTTTGGAGCGGGAGGTGATACGCAGTATTTT
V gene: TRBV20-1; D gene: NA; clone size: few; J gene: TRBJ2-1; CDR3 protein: CSAKEMVFKPQNEQFF; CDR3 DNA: TGCAGTGCTAAGGAGATGGTCTTTAAACCCCAAAATGAGCAGTTCTTC
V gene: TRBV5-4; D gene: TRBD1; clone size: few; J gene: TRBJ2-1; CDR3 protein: CASSPPPGQGGYNEQFF; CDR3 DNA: TGTGCCAGCAGCCCACCCCCAGGACAGGGGGGTTACAATGAGCAGTTCTTC